The 23 T cell receptor beta chains below were found in one sample sequenced in a study of OX40 agonist ivuxolimab in advanced cancers. The data were produced by immunoSEQ multiplex PCR, yet TCRdb's version contains in-frame clones alone and is incomplete. The sample yields 50,000 to 65,000 clones, 87% seen once. The material sequenced was CD4+ or CD8+ T cells sorted from blood, taken in a trial of the OX40 agonist ivuxolimab. The receptors originated from an adult with an advanced solid tumor such as melanoma, head and neck, liver or kidney cancer.

There are a few counts of this clone. The J gene is TRBJ1-1, the V gene TRBV30; TRBD1 aligns across 7 bases. With 0 bases clipped from V and 5 bases from J, the junction kept 9 bases outside the gene matches. CDR1 is GTSNPN, CDR2 SVGIG, per germline (reference sequence). The CDR3 has 15 amino acids. The CDR3 here is CAWSVRGQTLTEAFF. The CDR3 coding sequence is TGTGCCTGGAGTGTACGGGGACAGACTCTAACTGAAGCTTTCTTT.

The chain has TRBV5-1 and TRBJ2-5, with D tentatively TRBD2 (5 bases). The CDR3 sequence is 13 residues long. The V and J ends lost 0 bases and 5 bases respectively, with 8 bases between them. Germline CDR1 reads SGHRS; CDR2 reads YFSETQ. The DNA for the CDR3 is TGCGCCAGCAGCTTGGGAGGGTTGGAGACCCAGTACTTC. This gives the protein CASSLGGLETQYF.

A few counts support this clone. The genes are TRBV19 and TRBJ1-5, with a tentative D call TRBD1 (6 bases). The CDR3 has 14 residues. Germline CDR1 and CDR2: LNHDA and SQIVND (reference sequence). V lost 4 bases to trimming and J lost 3 bases, with 10 bases between them. CDR3: CASSNRAINQPQHF. In nucleotides, the CDR3 is TGTGCCAGTAGTAACAGGGCTATCAATCAGCCCCAGCATTTT. Looking up the rest from reference TRBV19 and TRBJ1-5 gives the full variable domain: DGGITQSPKYLFRKEGQNVTLSCEQNLNHDAMYWYRQDPGQGLRLIYYSQIVNDFQKGDIAEGYSVSREKKESFPLTVTSAQKNPTAFYLCASSNRAINQPQHFGDGTRLSIL.

V is TRBV18 and J is TRBJ1-5, with 8 bases aligning to TRBD1. In germline, CDR1 is KGHSH, CDR2 LQKENI. The CDR3 totals 14 residues. The V and J ends lost 5 bases and 2 bases, in that order; junction bases with no gene match: 2. CDR3 loop: CASSLDRGNQPQHF. The CDR3 DNA follows: TGTGCCAGCTCATTGGACAGGGGCAATCAGCCCCAGCATTTT.

This chain uses TRBV5-3 with TRBJ2-2; 8 nucleotides line up with TRBD2. TRBV5-3 belongs to the ORF category, with a function that is uncertain. V lost 5 bases and J lost 6; bases outside the gene matches: 15. The CDR3 contains 17 residues. CDR3 residues: CARRGGAGLGVPGELFF. Here the CDR3 DNA reads TGTGCCAGAAGGGGTGGTGCGGGACTAGGTGTCCCCGGGGAGCTGTTTTTT.

The chain couples TRBV5-4 to TRBJ2-1, with a tentative D call TRBD1 (5 bases). CDR1 is SGHNT, CDR2 YYREEE, per germline (reference sequence). Trimming shortened V by 2 bases and J by 0 bases, and 9 bases separated the two germline ends. The CDR3 is made up of 15 amino acids. The CDR3 coding sequence is TGTGCCAGCAGCTTTAGGGGCAGCTCCTACAATGAGCAGTTCTTC. It codes for CASSFRGSSYNEQFF.

This clone has just one count. The chain joins TRBV5-1 to TRBJ2-7; 7 bases are a match to TRBD2. In germline, CDR1 is SGHRS, CDR2 YFSETQ. The CDR3 runs 15 residues. The trim removed 6 bases at V and 2 bases at J, leaving 11 bases unmatched. DNA for the CDR3: TGCGCCAGCACCACCTCCGGCGGGAGAGCCTACGAGCAGTACTTC. Amino acids: CASTTSGGRAYEQYF. Full variable domain (outside the CDR3, taken from reference TRBV5-1 and TRBJ2-7): KAGVTQTPRYLIKTRGQQVTLSCSPISGHRSVSWYQQTPGQGLQFLFEYFSETQRNKGNFPGRFSGRQFSNSRSEMNVSTLELGDSALYLCASTTSGGRAYEQYFGPGTRLTVT.

The chain carries TRBV28 and TRBJ1-6; D is possibly TRBD1 (6 bases). The V end lost 10 bases, the J end lost 6 bases, and 16 bases lay between the germline ends. This CDR3 is 14 amino acids long. Germline V lookup: CDR1 MDHEN, CDR2 SYDVKM. The CDR3: CATQMTGSNSPLHF. The CDR3 nucleotides read TGTGCCACCCAGATGACAGGAAGTAATTCACCCCTCCACTTT.

This clone was picked up one time. The gene calls are TRBV5-4 and TRBJ1-1; no reliable D call. Germline CDR1 SGHNT, CDR2 YYREEE (reference sequence). This CDR3 is 13 amino acids long. V was clipped by 7 bases and J by 3 bases, with 13 bases between them. The CDR3 sequence: CASGRGEDTEAFF. The CDR3 region has the DNA TGTGCCAGCGGCAGAGGTGAGGACACTGAAGCTTTCTTT.

This clone was detected a few times. The V gene is TRBV7-2, the J gene TRBJ2-5; TRBD2 is a possible D gene (5 bases). Trimming removed 0 bases from V and 5 bases from J, with 13 bases in between. This CDR3 has 15 amino acids. The germline CDR1 and CDR2 sequences are SGHTA and FQGNSA. The CDR3 nucleotides are TGTGCCAGCAGCTTAGCGCCAGACTACCTGGAGACCCAGTACTTC. Translating gives CASSLAPDYLETQYF.

The V and J genes are TRBV5-4 and TRBJ2-1; 7 bases are shared with TRBD2. Germline values: CDR1 SGHNT, CDR2 YYREEE (reference sequence). This CDR3 is 17 amino acids long. The V segment lost 4 bases and the J segment 2 bases; nucleotides outside the gene matches: 12. In DNA, the CDR3 is TGTGCCAGCAGCACCCCCCTGGGCGGGAGCCCCTACAATGAGCAGTTCTTC. Protein sequence: CASSTPLGGSPYNEQFF.

J is TRBJ2-4 and V is TRBV6-5; D may be TRBD1 (5 bases). Germline V lookup: CDR1 MNHEY, CDR2 SVGAGI. The germline V and J ends were trimmed by 7 bases and 5 bases, with 12 bases remaining between them. The CDR3 is 13 residues long. CDR3 sequence reads: CASTSGLQNIQYF. The CDR3 nucleotides are TGTGCCAGCACCTCAGGGCTGCAAAACATTCAGTACTTC.

This clone was counted once. The genes are TRBV30 and TRBJ2-6; possibly TRBD1 or TRBD2 for D (7 bases each). CDR3 length equals 15 residues. The ends were cut back, 2 bases at V and 1 base at J, with 9 bases in the middle. Germline V gene sequence: CDR1 GTSNPN, CDR2 SVGIG (reference sequence). Written as DNA, the CDR3 is TGTGCCTGGAGTCAGGGGGGGTCTGGGGCCAACGTCCTGACTTTC. Its protein product is CAWSQGGSGANVLTF.

The gene calls are TRBV19 and TRBJ2-6, with 8 nucleotides matching TRBD1. Trimming at V came to 5 bases and at J to 0 bases, leaving 9 bases not matched to a gene. This CDR3 contains 18 residues. Germline-derived CDR1 and CDR2 are LNHDA and SQIVND (reference sequence). The CDR3, as DNA: TGTGCCAGTAGTCTCGGGACAGGATCCAGCTCTGGGGCCAACGTCCTGACTTTC. This encodes CASSLGTGSSSGANVLTF.

The DNA of the CDR3 is TGTGCCAGCAGCGGGGGGCTAGCGGCAAGCTACAATGAGCAGTTCTTC. It specifies CASSGGLAASYNEQFF. The rearrangement uses TRBV11-2 and TRBJ2-1; maybe TRBD2 (7 bases). Between the trimmed V and J ends, which lost 5 bases and 3 bases, there was a span of 17 bases. The CDR3 totals 16 residues. Germline assignment: CDR1 SGHAT and CDR2 FQNNGV.

This clone was detected a few times. V usage is TRBV7-9 and J usage is TRBJ2-5; D ambiguous. The CDR3 sequence is 13 residues long. Trimming took 3 bases from V and 1 from J, leaving 6 bases between them. Germline loops: CDR1 SEHNR, CDR2 FQNEAQ (reference sequence). CDR3 coding DNA: TGTGCCAGCAGCTTTTCGGCCCAAGAGACCCAGTACTTC. Translated: CASSFSAQETQYF. Full variable domain (remainder filled in from reference TRBV7-9 and TRBJ2-5): DTGVSQNPRHKITKRGQNVTFRCDPISEHNRLYWYRQTLGQGPEFLTYFQNEAQLEKSRLLSDRFSAERPKGSFSTLEIQRTEQGDSAMYLCASSFSAQETQYFGPGTRLLVL.

CDR3 nucleotides: TGTGCCAGCAGCGACGGACTAGCCGGTAGTGAGCAGTTCTTC. Protein sequence: CASSDGLAGSEQFF. The chain employs TRBV2 and TRBJ2-1, with 8 positions matching TRBD2. Germline V gene data show CDR1 as SNHLY and CDR2 as FYNNEI. CDR3 length equals 14 residues. The V and J ends lost 6 bases and 9 bases, in that order; junction bases with no gene match: 10.

The chain has TRBV5-1 and TRBJ2-2; D is ambiguous. Germline CDR1 is SGHRS and CDR2 is YFSETQ. The CDR3 extends over 12 amino acids. V was trimmed by 5 bases and J by 3 bases, leaving 5 bases between them. CDR3 loop: CASSRDTGELFF. Here the CDR3 DNA reads TGCGCCAGCAGTCGTGACACCGGGGAGCTGTTTTTT.

The rearrangement uses TRBV23-1 and TRBJ2-1; possibly TRBD2 for D (5 bases). Being an ORF, TRBV23-1 has a function that is uncertain. V dropped 3 bases and J dropped 7 bases, with 13 bases sitting between them. The CDR3 runs 14 residues. In nucleotides, the CDR3 is TGCGCCAGCAGTCACGGGAAGGAGGCAAATGAGCAGTTCTTC. Translation gives CASSHGKEANEQFF.

The rearrangement links TRBV5-1 to TRBJ1-5; D gene uncertain. The CDR3 extends over 14 amino acids. Deletions cut 0 bases from V and 3 bases from J, with 7 bases between. Germline assignment: CDR1 SGHRS and CDR2 YFSETQ. The CDR3 loop is CASSLESTNQPQHF. CDR3 nucleotide sequence: TGCGCCAGCAGCTTGGAGTCCACCAATCAGCCCCAGCATTTT. The full variable domain, completed using reference TRBV5-1 and TRBJ1-5, is KAGVTQTPRYLIKTRGQQVTLSCSPISGHRSVSWYQQTPGQGLQFLFEYFSETQRNKGNFPGRFSGRQFSNSRSEMNVSTLELGDSALYLCASSLESTNQPQHFGDGTRLSIL.

The CDR3 DNA is TGTGCCAGCAGTCCTACCTCGGACAGGGCCTCCTACGAGCAGTACTTC. This codes for CASSPTSDRASYEQYF. The chain has TRBV7-9 and TRBJ2-7; 8 bases line up with TRBD1. Germline lookup yields CDR1 SEHNR and CDR2 FQNEAQ (reference sequence). Trimming removed 6 bases from V and 0 bases from J; junction bases left unmatched: 10. The CDR3 consists of 16 residues. The full variable domain, its missing parts supplied by reference TRBV7-9 and TRBJ2-7, is DTGVSQNPRHKITKRGQNVTFRCDPISEHNRLYWYRQTLGQGPEFLTYFQNEAQLEKSRLLSDRFSAERPKGSFSTLEIQRTEQGDSAMYLCASSPTSDRASYEQYFGPGTRLTVT.

V usage is TRBV19 and J usage is TRBJ1-5; D might be TRBD1 (5 bases). Germline assignment: CDR1 LNHDA and CDR2 SQIVND (reference sequence). This CDR3 has 17 residues. Deletions cut 1 base from V and 9 bases from J, with 22 bases between. This CDR3 is CASSIGSRDGGGRPQHF. CDR3 DNA: TGTGCCAGTAGTATAGGATCAAGGGACGGAGGAGGTCGGCCCCAGCATTTT.

The rearrangement uses TRBV27 and TRBJ2-7, with 7 nucleotides matching TRBD1. The junction had 9 bases not matched to a gene; V was cut back by 1 base and J by 0 bases. CDR3 size: 17 residues. Germline V gene sequence: CDR1 MNHEY, CDR2 SMNVEV (reference sequence). The CDR3 region is CASSLFLLRDSSYEQYF. CDR3 DNA: TGTGCCAGCAGTTTATTCTTGCTACGGGACAGCTCCTACGAGCAGTACTTC.